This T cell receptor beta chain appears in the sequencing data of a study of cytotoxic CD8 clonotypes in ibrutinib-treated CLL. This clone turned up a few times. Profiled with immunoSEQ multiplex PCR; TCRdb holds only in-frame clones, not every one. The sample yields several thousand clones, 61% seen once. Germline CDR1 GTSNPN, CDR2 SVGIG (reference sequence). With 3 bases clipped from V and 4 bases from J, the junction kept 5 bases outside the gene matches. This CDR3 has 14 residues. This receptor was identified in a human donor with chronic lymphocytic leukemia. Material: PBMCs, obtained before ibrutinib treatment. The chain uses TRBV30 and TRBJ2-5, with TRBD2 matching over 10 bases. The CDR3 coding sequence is TGTGCCTGGAGCCCGGGACTAGCGATAGAGACCCAGTACTTC. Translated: CAWSPGLAIETQYF.